Shown below are 22 T cell receptor beta chains from a single sample sequenced in a study of T cell changes during pregnancy in multiple sclerosis. Data came from immunoSEQ multiplex PCR; TCRdb stores just in-frame clones and leaves some out. The data contain approximately 30,000 clones, 90% of them singletons. Source: CD8+ T cells from peripheral blood mononuclear cells, taken in the first trimester of pregnancy. These TCRs come from a female donor with multiple sclerosis, enrolled in a pregnancy study.

The V call is TRBV5-4, the J call TRBJ2-7, with 8 bases identical to TRBD1. J lost 2 bases, V lost 4 bases, and 5 bases had no gene match. The CDR3 spans 14 residues. CDR1 and CDR2 from the germline V gene are SGHNT and YYREEE (reference sequence). CDR3 protein: CASSPRDRTYEQYF. The CDR3 nucleotides read TGTGCCAGCAGCCCCCGGGACAGGACCTACGAGCAGTACTTC.

V usage is TRBV19 and J usage is TRBJ2-7; 7 nucleotides agree with TRBD1. The V gene's germline CDR1 is LNHDA and CDR2 SQIVND (reference sequence). V trimming: 5 bases; J trimming: 3 bases; junction bases outside the gene matches: 7. The CDR3 totals 14 residues. This CDR3 is CASSPTTGDYEQYF. The DNA for the CDR3 is TGTGCCAGTAGTCCTACTACAGGGGACTACGAGCAGTACTTC.

The V and J genes are TRBV4-1 and TRBJ2-7, with D uncertain. CDR1 and CDR2 (germline): MGHRA, YSYEKL. Trimming left V 1 base short and J 0 bases short, with 10 bases between. This CDR3 is 15 amino acids long. CDR3: CASSQAPVSSYEQYF. CDR3 bases: TGCGCCAGCAGCCAAGCGCCAGTAAGCTCCTACGAGCAGTACTTC.

This rearrangement joins TRBV7-9 to TRBJ1-3; D is possibly TRBD1 (5 bases). Germline V gives CDR1 SEHNR, CDR2 FQNEAQ (reference sequence). The length of the CDR3 is 15 residues. The V gene lost 2 bases and the J gene lost 4 bases, with 12 bases spanning the gap. CDR3 coding DNA: TGTGCCAGCAGCTTACCCCAGGGATTCGGAAACACCATATATTTT. Protein: CASSLPQGFGNTIYF.

The gene calls are TRBV4-1 and TRBJ1-2, with 8 bases aligning to TRBD1. Unmatched junction bases numbered 12, after V lost 4 bases and J lost 11 bases. The V gene's germline CDR1 is MGHRA and CDR2 YSYEKL. The CDR3 totals 14 residues. The CDR3 nucleotides are TGCGCCAGCAGCCCCGGGACAGGCCCCGGGGGTTACACCTTC. Amino acid sequence: CASSPGTGPGGYTF.

This rearrangement joins TRBV29-1 to TRBJ2-7; TRBD2 matches 8 bases. Germline trimming cut 4 bases from V and 2 bases from J; bases unmatched to any gene: 22. The CDR3 covers 19 residues. CDR1 and CDR2 from the germline V gene are SQVTM and ANQGSEA. The CDR3 DNA is TGCAGCGTTGTGGATGGCGGGGGGTTTCGAGGGGGGGTCGCCTACGAGCAGTACTTC. This gives the protein CSVVDGGGFRGGVAYEQYF.

This clone was seen only once. The chain recombines TRBV7-6 with TRBJ2-7; D is perhaps TRBD2 (6 bases). Germline CDR1 reads SGHVS; CDR2 reads FNYEAQ. The CDR3 sequence is 15 residues long. V was cut by 1 base and J by 4 bases, with 14 bases left in between. In nucleotides, the CDR3 is TGTGCCAGCAGCTTAGAGGTGTCGGAGGGGTACGAGCAGTACTTC. Translating gives CASSLEVSEGYEQYF.

CDR3 region: CASSFWRKTDTQYF. Here the CDR3 DNA reads TGTGCCAGCAGTTTCTGGCGGAAGACAGATACGCAGTATTTT. The genes are TRBV28 and TRBJ2-3; D remains ambiguous. CDR3 length: 14 residues. Trimming stripped 3 bases from V and 3 bases from J, with 10 bases between. Germline CDR1 and CDR2: MDHEN and SYDVKM.

The chain carries TRBV9 and TRBJ2-3; 9 nucleotides line up with TRBD2. This CDR3 comprises 15 residues. J lost 0 bases, V lost 7 bases, and 6 bases had no gene match. The germline CDR1 and CDR2 sequences are SGDLS and YYNGEE. In DNA form, the CDR3 reads TGTGCCAGCGCAACCGGGACTAGCAGCACAGATACGCAGTATTTT. It encodes CASATGTSSTDTQYF. Variable domain in full (rest from reference TRBV9 and TRBJ2-3): DSGVTQTPKHLITATGQRVTLRCSPRSGDLSVYWYQQSLDQGLQFLIQYYNGEERAKGNILERFSAQQFPDLHSELNLSSLELGDSALYFCASATGTSSTDTQYFGPGTRLTVL.

The chain has TRBV15 and TRBJ2-7; D is possibly TRBD1 (5 bases). Trimming removed 3 bases from V and 2 bases from J, with 17 bases in between. This CDR3 spans 16 amino acids. CDR1 and CDR2 from the germline V gene are LNHNV and YYDKDF (reference sequence). The CDR3 here is CATSRGWGSTTYEQYF. The CDR3 bases are TGTGCCACCAGCAGGGGCTGGGGCAGTACTACCTACGAGCAGTACTTC.

The V call is TRBV9, the J call TRBJ2-7; D ambiguous. This CDR3 has 13 amino acids. V was pared by 2 bases and J by 4 bases, with 10 bases between. CDR1 is SGDLS, CDR2 YYNGEE, per germline. CDR3 sequence (DNA): TGTGCCAGCAGCGTTAGACACGGTTACGAGCAGTACTTC. Residues: CASSVRHGYEQYF. Full variable domain (outside the CDR3, taken from reference TRBV9 and TRBJ2-7): DSGVTQTPKHLITATGQRVTLRCSPRSGDLSVYWYQQSLDQGLQFLIQYYNGEERAKGNILERFSAQQFPDLHSELNLSSLELGDSALYFCASSVRHGYEQYFGPGTRLTVT.

V gene TRBV28 combines with J gene TRBJ1-5; D may be TRBD1 (5 bases). CDR1 and CDR2 (germline): MDHEN, SYDVKM. Trimming shortened V by 5 bases and J by 3 bases, and 11 bases separated the two germline ends. This CDR3 has 14 amino acids. The CDR3 DNA sequence: TGTGCCAGCAGTACCGGACAAGCCAATCAGCCCCAGCATTTT. It encodes CASSTGQANQPQHF.

The chain carries TRBV9 and TRBJ1-1; TRBD1 might be the D (5 bases). This CDR3 contains 15 residues. The V and J ends lost 0 bases and 4 bases respectively, with 13 bases between them. The germline CDR1 and CDR2 sequences are SGDLS and YYNGEE. CDR3: CASSVGKGYGTEAFF. For the CDR3, the DNA is TGTGCCAGCAGCGTAGGCAAGGGGTACGGCACTGAAGCTTTCTTT.

The gene calls are TRBV19 and TRBJ2-3, with 7 bases identical to TRBD1. CDR3 length: 15 residues. Germline V gives CDR1 LNHDA, CDR2 SQIVND (reference sequence). Trimming cost V 5 bases and J 3 bases; bases outside gene matches: 8. CDR3 nucleotides: TGTGCCAGTAGTCCGGGGACAGCGTGGACAGATACGCAGTATTTT. Translating gives CASSPGTAWTDTQYF.

The chain combines TRBV19 with TRBJ1-1; TRBD1 matches 8 bases. Germline loops: CDR1 LNHDA, CDR2 SQIVND (reference sequence). The CDR3 has 13 residues. V trimming: 7 bases; J trimming: 6 bases; junction bases outside the gene matches: 7. CDR3 residues: CASKPWDRSEAFF. DNA for the CDR3: TGTGCCAGTAAACCTTGGGACAGGTCTGAAGCTTTCTTT. Complete variable domain (other parts from reference TRBV19 and TRBJ1-1): DGGITQSPKYLFRKEGQNVTLSCEQNLNHDAMYWYRQDPGQGLRLIYYSQIVNDFQKGDIAEGYSVSREKKESFPLTVTSAQKNPTAFYLCASKPWDRSEAFFGQGTRLTVV.

The chain couples TRBV28 to TRBJ2-1, with 10 bases fitting TRBD2. The CDR3 is made up of 17 amino acids. V lost 4 bases, J lost 5 bases, and 11 bases stayed unmatched. CDR1 is MDHEN and CDR2 is SYDVKM in the germline V gene. The CDR3 protein is CASSSISKREGHNEQFF. CDR3 DNA sequence: TGTGCCAGCAGTTCTATAAGCAAGCGGGAGGGCCACAATGAGCAGTTCTTC.

J is TRBJ2-3 and V is TRBV4-3; no clear D gene. Germline assignment: CDR1 LGHNA and CDR2 YSLEER. V was clipped by 4 bases and J by 4 bases, with 9 bases between them. CDR3 length: 13 amino acids. Written as DNA, the CDR3 is TGCGCCAGCAGCCTTACTGTCTCAGATACGCAGTATTTT. Translating it yields CASSLTVSDTQYF.

The chain combines TRBV28 with TRBJ2-1, with D possibly being TRBD2 (6 bases). The germline gives CDR1 MDHEN, CDR2 SYDVKM. The CDR3 runs to 15 residues. V lost 7 bases, J lost 3 bases, and 16 bases lay in between. CDR3 nucleotide sequence: TGTGCCAGCACCACCGCCGGGGGTTTCTACAATGAGCAGTTCTTC. Protein sequence: CASTTAGGFYNEQFF.

The chain joins TRBV9 to TRBJ2-7, with D perhaps TRBD1 (6 bases). V was shortened by 3 bases and J by 3 bases, with 13 bases between the two germline ends. CDR1 is SGDLS and CDR2 is YYNGEE in the germline V gene. The CDR3 length is 14 residues. CDR3 in amino acids: CASSALEGGYEQYF. The CDR3 DNA follows: TGTGCCAGCAGCGCCTTAGAAGGGGGCTACGAGCAGTACTTC.

The gene calls are TRBV5-4 and TRBJ1-6; D not certain. The germline V gene has CDR1 SGHNT and CDR2 YYREEE (reference sequence). The length of the CDR3 is 14 residues. V was shortened by 0 bases and J by 10 bases, with 11 bases between the two germline ends. CDR3 loop: CASSLEGAYSPLHF. Here the CDR3 DNA reads TGTGCCAGCAGCTTGGAGGGAGCCTACTCACCCCTCCACTTT.

The chain is built from TRBV5-4 and TRBJ2-1, with 7 bases lining up with TRBD2. Germline loops: CDR1 SGHNT, CDR2 YYREEE (reference sequence). The CDR3 extends over 15 amino acids. With V trimmed by 0 bases and J by 7 bases, 7 bases remained unmatched. The CDR3 nucleotides read TGTGCCAGCAGCTTGGGCGGCGGGAGTGGTAATGAGCAGTTCTTC. It encodes CASSLGGGSGNEQFF.

CDR3 sequence: CASSQVRVPSMRTGKNIQYF. The DNA for the CDR3 is TGTGCCAGCAGCCAAGTACGTGTCCCCTCGATGCGAACAGGGAAAAACATTCAGTACTTC. The chain combines TRBV14 with TRBJ2-4, with a possible D match to TRBD1 (6 bases). Between the trimmed V and J ends, which lost 1 base and 4 bases, there was a span of 26 bases. Germline V gives CDR1 SGHDN, CDR2 FVKESK. CDR3 length: 20 residues.